This T cell receptor beta chain was recovered during a study of response to subunit inactivated influenza vaccine. Trimming stripped 5 bases from V and 0 bases from J, with 14 bases between. Germline V gene sequence: CDR1 KGHDR, CDR2 SFDVKD. This CDR3 comprises 16 residues. TCRdb processed the RT-PCR reads anew with MiXCR; each CDR3 protein has one entry. The sample carries around 530,000 distinct CDR3 sequences, 12% recorded once. Sequenced material: PBMCs from blood, taken on the day of vaccination. V usage is TRBV24-1 and J usage is TRBJ2-3, with D hard to call. This receptor was taken from a man aged 50 to 59 who received an inactivated influenza vaccine. CDR3 in amino acids: CATSAQGATSTDTQYF. Written as DNA, the CDR3 is TGTGCCACCAGTGCCCAAGGTGCTACTAGCACAGATACGCAGTATTTT.